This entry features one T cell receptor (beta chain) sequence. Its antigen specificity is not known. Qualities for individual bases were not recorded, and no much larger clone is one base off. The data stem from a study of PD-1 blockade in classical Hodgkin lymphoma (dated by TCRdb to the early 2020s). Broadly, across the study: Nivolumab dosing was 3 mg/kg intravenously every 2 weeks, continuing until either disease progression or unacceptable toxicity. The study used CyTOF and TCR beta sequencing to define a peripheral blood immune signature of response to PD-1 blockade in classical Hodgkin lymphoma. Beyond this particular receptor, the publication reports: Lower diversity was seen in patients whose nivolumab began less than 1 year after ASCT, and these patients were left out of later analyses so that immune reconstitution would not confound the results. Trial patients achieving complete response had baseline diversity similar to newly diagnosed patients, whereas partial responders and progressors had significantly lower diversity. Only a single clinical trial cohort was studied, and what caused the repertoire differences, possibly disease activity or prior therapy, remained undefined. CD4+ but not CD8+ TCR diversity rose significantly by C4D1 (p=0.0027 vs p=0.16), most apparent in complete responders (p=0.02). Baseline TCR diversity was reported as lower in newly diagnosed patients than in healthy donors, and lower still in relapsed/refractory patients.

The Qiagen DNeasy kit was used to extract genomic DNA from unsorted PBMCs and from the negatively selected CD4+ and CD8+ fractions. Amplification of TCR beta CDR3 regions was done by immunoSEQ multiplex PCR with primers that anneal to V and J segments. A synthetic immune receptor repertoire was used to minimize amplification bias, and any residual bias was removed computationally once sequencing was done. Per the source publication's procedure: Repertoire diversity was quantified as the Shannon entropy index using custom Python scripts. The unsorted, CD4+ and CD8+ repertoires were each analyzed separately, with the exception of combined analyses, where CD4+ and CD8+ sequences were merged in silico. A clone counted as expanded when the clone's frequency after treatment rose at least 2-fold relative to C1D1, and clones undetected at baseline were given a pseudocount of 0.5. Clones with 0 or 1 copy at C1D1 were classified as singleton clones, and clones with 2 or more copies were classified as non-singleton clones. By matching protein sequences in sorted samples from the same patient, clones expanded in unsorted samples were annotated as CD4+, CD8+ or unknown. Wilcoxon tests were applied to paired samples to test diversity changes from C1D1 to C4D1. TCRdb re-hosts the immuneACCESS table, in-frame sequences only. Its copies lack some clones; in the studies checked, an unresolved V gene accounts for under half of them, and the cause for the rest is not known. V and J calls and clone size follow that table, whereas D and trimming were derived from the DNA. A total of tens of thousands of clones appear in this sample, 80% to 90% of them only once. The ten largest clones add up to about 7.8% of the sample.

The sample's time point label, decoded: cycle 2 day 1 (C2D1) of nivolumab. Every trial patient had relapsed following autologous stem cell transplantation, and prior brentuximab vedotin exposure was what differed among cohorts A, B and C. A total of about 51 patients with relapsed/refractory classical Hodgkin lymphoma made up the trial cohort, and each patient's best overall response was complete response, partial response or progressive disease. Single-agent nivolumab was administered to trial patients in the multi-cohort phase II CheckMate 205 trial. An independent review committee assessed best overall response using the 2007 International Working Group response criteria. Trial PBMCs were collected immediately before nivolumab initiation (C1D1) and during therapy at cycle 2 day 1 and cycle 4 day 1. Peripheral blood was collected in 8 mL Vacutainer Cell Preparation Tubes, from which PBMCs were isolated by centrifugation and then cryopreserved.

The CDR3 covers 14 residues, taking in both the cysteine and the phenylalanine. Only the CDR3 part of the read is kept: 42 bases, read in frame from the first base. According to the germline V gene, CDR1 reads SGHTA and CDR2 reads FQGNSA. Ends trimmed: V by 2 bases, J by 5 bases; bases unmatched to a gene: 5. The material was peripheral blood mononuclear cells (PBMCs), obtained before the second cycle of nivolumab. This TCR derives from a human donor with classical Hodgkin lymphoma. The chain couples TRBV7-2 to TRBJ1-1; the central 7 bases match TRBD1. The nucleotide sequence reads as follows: TGTGCCAGCAGCTTACCGGGGACAGCGACTGAAGCTTTCTTT. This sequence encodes CASSLPGTATEAFF.